The rows below give T cell receptor beta chains drawn from one sample of a study of beta chain features in type 1 diabetes. The table came from immunoSEQ multiplex PCR; TCRdb's copy has only in-frame clones and leaves some out. Among around 500,000 clones, about 10% were seen once, and the ten largest hold around 0.05%. The sequenced sample was naive CD4+ T cells from blood. The receptors shown here come from a woman aged 18-35 years in good health. Both conserved end residues are part of each CDR3. The D gene is left open where the match is weak. A row's size may be missing; if present it is once, few, many or a size class.

abundance	v_gene	j_gene	d_gene	CDR3aa	CDR3nt
.	TRBV28	TRBJ1-5	.	CASSWAPVTPQHF	TGTGCCAGCAGTTGGGCCCCCGTCACACCCCAGCATTTT
.	TRBV7-9	TRBJ2-3	TRBD1	CASSTRTGSDTQYF	TGTGCCAGCAGCACCCGGACAGGGTCAGATACGCAGTATTTT
.	TRBV10-3	TRBJ1-6	.	CAISGPNSPLHF	TGTGCCATCAGTGGACCGAATTCACCCCTCCACTTT
few	TRBV29-1	TRBJ2-1	TRBD2	CSVESRLAGDYNEQFF	TGCAGCGTTGAGTCCCGACTAGCGGGGGATTACAATGAGCAGTTCTTC
few	TRBV30	TRBJ2-4	.	CAWSVGQAKNIQYF	TGTGCCTGGAGTGTGGGGCAGGCCAAAAACATTCAGTACTTC
few	TRBV7-9	TRBJ1-6	TRBD1	CASSVTGASSYNSPLHF	TGTGCCAGCAGCGTGACAGGGGCAAGCTCCTATAATTCACCCCTCCACTTT
few	TRBV5-1	TRBJ1-1	TRBD1	CASSRTGDTEAFF	TGCGCCAGCAGCCGGACAGGGGACACTGAAGCTTTCTTT
.	TRBV25-1	TRBJ1-4	TRBD1	CASSPGQFRTNEKLFF	TGTGCCAGCAGTCCGGGACAGTTTAGAACGAATGAAAAACTGTTTTTT
.	TRBV29-1	TRBJ1-2	TRBD1	CSVPDRGPGYTF	TGCAGCGTTCCGGACAGGGGGCCTGGCTACACCTTC
many	TRBV30	TRBJ2-5	.	CAWSDGSSETQYF	TGTGCCTGGAGTGACGGGAGTAGCGAGACCCAGTACTTC
many	TRBV30	TRBJ1-5	.	CAWSVTNDQPQHF	TGTGCCTGGAGTGTGACTAACGATCAGCCCCAGCATTTT
few	TRBV7-2	TRBJ2-5	.	CASSLTTGFQETQYF	TGTGCCAGCAGCTTAACCACAGGGTTCCAAGAGACCCAGTACTTC
few	TRBV28	TRBJ2-3	TRBD2	CASSLATSGATDTQYF	TGTGCCAGCAGTTTAGCGACTAGCGGGGCCACAGATACGCAGTATTTT
many	TRBV4-3	TRBJ2-5	.	CASSQDDRQETQYF	TGCGCCAGCAGCCAAGATGACAGACAAGAGACCCAGTACTTC
few	TRBV19	TRBJ2-4	.	CASSDSLAKNIQYF	TGTGCCAGTAGTGACAGTCTAGCCAAAAACATTCAGTACTTC
.	TRBV4-1	TRBJ1-5	.	CASSQPSGGVQPQHF	TGCGCCAGCAGCCAACCCAGTGGGGGCGTACAGCCCCAGCATTTT
few	TRBV7-3	TRBJ1-5	.	CASRKRGSKPQHF	TGTGCCAGCAGAAAGAGGGGGTCAAAGCCCCAGCATTTT
few	TRBV10-2	TRBJ2-3	.	CASRDTASTDTQYF	TGCGCCAGCAGAGATACAGCTAGCACAGATACGCAGTATTTT
.	TRBV4-3	TRBJ2-7	.	CASSQGRIATYEQYF	TGCGCCAGCAGCCAGGGCAGGATTGCTACCTACGAGCAGTACTTC
.	TRBV7-3	TRBJ2-5	.	CASSFQRGQETQYF	TGTGCCAGCAGCTTCCAGAGGGGACAAGAGACCCAGTACTTC
.	TRBV7-9	TRBJ1-1	.	CASSLRGDTEAFF	TGTGCCAGCAGCTTAAGAGGCGACACTGAAGCTTTCTTT
few	TRBV7-7	TRBJ2-1	.	CASSLGWLDEQFF	TGTGCCAGCAGCTTAGGATGGTTAGATGAGCAGTTCTTC
few	TRBV7-9	TRBJ2-1	TRBD2	CASSFQREKQFF	TGTGCCAGCAGCTTTCAGCGGGAGAAGCAGTTCTTC
.	TRBV18	TRBJ2-5	TRBD2	CASSPQGLAGGQTQYF	TGTGCCAGCTCACCTCAAGGACTAGCGGGAGGACAGACCCAGTACTTC
.	TRBV5-4	TRBJ2-3	.	CASSLASEADTQYF	TGTGCCAGCAGCTTGGCCTCGGAAGCAGATACGCAGTATTTT
.	TRBV14	TRBJ2-7	.	CASSQYRVEQYF	TGTGCCAGCAGCCAATACAGGGTTGAGCAGTACTTC
.	TRBV5-6	TRBJ2-3	.	CASSLRVGTTDTQYF	TGTGCCAGCAGCTTGAGGGTGGGAACCACAGATACGCAGTATTTT
.	TRBV7-2	TRBJ1-1	.	CASSLVSDTEAFF	TGTGCCAGCAGCTTAGTCTCTGACACTGAAGCTTTCTTT
few	TRBV2	TRBJ2-2	.	CASKLAENTGELFF	TGTGCCAGCAAGCTGGCAGAGAACACCGGGGAGCTGTTTTTT
few	TRBV6-6	TRBJ2-1	TRBD1	CASSYQWDREQFF	TGTGCCAGCAGTTACCAATGGGACAGAGAGCAGTTCTTC
few	TRBV7-9	TRBJ1-6	.	CASSLVGNSPLHF	TGTGCCAGCAGCTTAGTCGGGAATTCACCCCTCCACTTT
.	TRBV7-8	TRBJ1-1	.	CASSALYRDLKYTEAFF	TGTGCCAGCAGCGCTTTATACCGGGACCTAAAATACACTGAAGCTTTCTTT